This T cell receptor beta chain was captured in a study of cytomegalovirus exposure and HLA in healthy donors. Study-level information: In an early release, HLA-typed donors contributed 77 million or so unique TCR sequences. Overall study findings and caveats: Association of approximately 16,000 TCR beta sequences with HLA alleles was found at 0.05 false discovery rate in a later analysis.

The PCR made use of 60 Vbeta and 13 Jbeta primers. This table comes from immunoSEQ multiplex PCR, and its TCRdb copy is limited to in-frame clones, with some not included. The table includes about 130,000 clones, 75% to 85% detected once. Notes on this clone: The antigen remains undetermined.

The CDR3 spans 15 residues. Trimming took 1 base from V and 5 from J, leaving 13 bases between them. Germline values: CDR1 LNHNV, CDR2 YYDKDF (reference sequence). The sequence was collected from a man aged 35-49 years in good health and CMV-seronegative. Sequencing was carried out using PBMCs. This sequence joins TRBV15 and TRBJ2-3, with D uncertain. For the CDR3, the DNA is TGTGCCACCAGCAGAGCGGGTGAGACGGAAGATACGCAGTATTTT. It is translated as CATSRAGETEDTQYF.